A selection of T cell receptor beta chains follows, all from one sample in a study of low-dose radiotherapy and immunotherapy resistance in tumors. TCRdb ran MiXCR on the reads and lists one entry per CDR3 protein. This table has 100,000 or so distinct CDR3 sequences, just under 9.5% appearing once. The sample was PBMCs, taken before treatment. The source of these receptors is a male donor with prostate cancer. Each CDR3 is given with its conserved first and last residue. A D gene is named only where the DNA matches it firmly. For some rows the clone size is stated as once, few or many, or as a class when expanded; others skip it.

cdr3_aa	cdr3_nt	v_call	d_call	clone_size	j_call
CASSGGQGRYNEQFF	TGTGCCAGCAGCGGGGGACAGGGGAGATACAATGAGCAGTTCTTC	TRBV5-5	TRBD1	many	TRBJ2-1
CASNKGRAPGTEAFF	TGTGCCAGCAACAAGGGCAGGGCCCCGGGGACTGAAGCTTTCTTT	TRBV7-8	.	many	TRBJ1-1
CAWSVLGTGYPQYF	TGTGCCTGGAGTGTTCTCGGGACCGGATACCCGCAGTATTTT	TRBV30	.	many	TRBJ2-3
CASSPDGASYNEQFF	TGTGCCAGCAGTCCTGACGGGGCATCCTACAATGAGCAGTTCTTC	TRBV6-2/TRBV6-3	.	many	TRBJ2-1
CASSLFANTEAFF	TGTGCCAGCAGCTTATTTGCGAACACTGAAGCTTTCTTT	TRBV7-9	.	many	TRBJ1-1
CASSPVVGGRNYGYTF	TGTGCCAGCAGCCCGGTCGTCGGGGGACGGAACTATGGCTACACCTTC	TRBV14	.	many	TRBJ1-2
CASSSRAGSFGYTF	TGTGCCAGCAGTTCTCGGGCGGGTTCGTTTGGCTACACCTTC	TRBV7-2	.	many	TRBJ1-2
CASSTTYEQYF	TGTGCCAGCAGTACCACCTACGAGCAGTACTTC	TRBV2	.	many	TRBJ2-7
CASSLGGLAGRSAGETQYF	TGCGCCAGCAGCTTGGGCGGACTAGCGGGAAGGTCCGCCGGAGAGACCCAGTACTTC	TRBV5-1	TRBD2	many	TRBJ2-5
CASSLDRGENEQFF	TGCGCCAGCAGCTTGGATCGGGGAGAAAATGAGCAGTTCTTC	TRBV5-1	.	few	TRBJ2-1
CASGSGSSYNEQFF	TGTGCCAGCGGGAGCGGTAGCTCCTACAATGAGCAGTTCTTC	TRBV7-3	.	many	TRBJ2-1
CASVTGGATGELFF	TGTGCCAGCGTCACAGGGGGTGCCACCGGGGAGCTGTTTTTT	TRBV28	TRBD1	many	TRBJ2-2
CASNIGPGLRGSGELFFF	.	TRBV13	.	.	TRBJ2-2
CASSPRGGTGRTGELFF	TGTGCCAGCAGTCCCCGGGGGGGGACAGGGAGGACCGGGGAGCTGTTTTTT	TRBV25-1	.	many	TRBJ2-2
CASSYAGGAETQYF	TGTGCCAGCAGTTACGCGGGAGGGGCAGAGACCCAGTACTTC	TRBV6-5	TRBD2	.	TRBJ2-5
CASSFIAGGYNEQYF	TGTGCCAGCAGTTTTATAGCGGGAGGGTACAACGAGCAGTACTTC	TRBV28	TRBD2	many	TRBJ2-7
CASSQSEGTDSNQPQHF	TGCGCCAGCAGCCAATCGGAGGGCACCGATAGCAATCAGCCCCAGCATTTT	TRBV4-3	.	few	TRBJ1-5
CASSPDPSLREQFF	TGTGCCAGCAGCCCCGATCCGTCGTTAAGGGAGCAGTTCTTC	TRBV12-3/TRBV12-4	.	many	TRBJ2-1
CASSLLTSGTDTQYF	TGTGCCAGCAGCTTGTTGACATCCGGCACAGATACGCAGTATTTT	TRBV7-2	.	many	TRBJ2-3
CSALNSRGYGYTF	TGCAGTGCTCTAAATTCTCGGGGGTATGGCTACACCTTC	TRBV20-1	.	many	TRBJ1-2
CASSQDRGTSGRSGANVLTF	TGTGCCAGCAGCCAAGATCGGGGGACTAGCGGACGCTCTGGGGCCAACGTCCTGACTTTC	TRBV4-2	TRBD2	many	TRBJ2-6
CASSLDPGLAGETKFF	TGCGCCAGCAGCTTGGACCCGGGACTAGCGGGAGAGACGAAGTTCTTC	TRBV5-1	TRBD2	many	TRBJ2-1
CSARGQGASAKNIQYF	TGCAGTGCTAGAGGTCAGGGGGCATCGGCCAAAAACATTCAGTACTTC	TRBV20-1	TRBD1	few	TRBJ2-4
CASSLYPSTDTQYF	TGTGCCAGCAGTTTATACCCCAGCACAGATACGCAGTATTTT	TRBV27	.	many	TRBJ2-3
CASRPGLAGGGSYNEQFF	TGTGCCAGCAGGCCGGGACTAGCGGGAGGCGGGTCCTACAATGAGCAGTTCTTC	TRBV6-2/TRBV6-3	TRBD2	many	TRBJ2-1
CAISETRSTDTQYF	TGTGCCATCAGTGAGACACGAAGCACAGATACGCAGTATTTT	TRBV10-3	.	many	TRBJ2-3
CASSSLLVTDTQYF	TGTGCCAGCAGCTCCCTTCTTGTCACAGATACGCAGTATTTT	TRBV7-2	.	many	TRBJ2-3
CASSLLASAGELFF	TGTGCCAGCAGCTTATTGGCGTCGGCCGGGGAGCTGTTTTTT	TRBV7-2	.	few	TRBJ2-2
CASCTGGAIPGELFFFF	.	TRBV6-8	.	few	TRBJ2-2
CSAIAGALVAGELFF	TGCAGTGCGATAGCGGGAGCATTAGTGGCCGGGGAGCTGTTTTTT	TRBV20-1	TRBD2	many	TRBJ2-2
CASSVGLAGGTTDTQYF	TGTGCCAGCAGCGTAGGTCTTGCGGGAGGCACCACAGATACGCAGTATTTT	TRBV9	TRBD2	many	TRBJ2-3
CASSLGINQPQHF	TGTGCCAGCAGCTTGGGGATCAATCAGCCCCAGCATTTT	TRBV6-1	.	many	TRBJ1-5
CSATGTSGTTDTQYF	TGCAGTGCTACTGGGACTAGCGGGACCACAGATACGCAGTATTTT	TRBV20-1	TRBD2	many	TRBJ2-3
CASSVGQADNSPLHF	TGTGCCAGCAGTGTAGGACAGGCCGATAATTCACCCCTCCACTTT	TRBV2	TRBD1	many	TRBJ1-6
CSATSFGGRVYNEQFF	TGCAGTGCTACCTCTTTCGGTGGGAGAGTGTACAATGAGCAGTTCTTC	TRBV20-1	.	.	TRBJ2-1
CASSRGPQYGETQYF	TGTGCCAGCAGCAGGGGGCCACAATATGGGGAGACCCAGTACTTC	TRBV9	TRBD1	many	TRBJ2-5
CASSQVDLVVSHEQYF	TGCGCCAGCAGCCAAGTAGACTTGGTAGTAAGCCACGAGCAGTACTTC	TRBV4-1	.	many	TRBJ2-7
CASSLEQASYNEQFF	TGCGCCAGCAGCTTGGAGCAGGCCAGCTACAATGAGCAGTTCTTC	TRBV5-1	.	many	TRBJ2-1
CASRTTSGSTTDTQYF	TGTGCCAGTAGGACGACTAGCGGGTCAACCACAGATACGCAGTATTTT	TRBV19	TRBD2	many	TRBJ2-3
CASSPTGINTEAFF	TGTGCCAGCTCACCGACAGGGATTAACACTGAAGCTTTCTTT	TRBV18	TRBD1	many	TRBJ1-1
CSVNRELGTEAFF	TGCAGCGTTAACAGGGAGTTGGGCACTGAAGCTTTCTTT	TRBV29-1	.	.	TRBJ1-1
CASSVGLQNTGELFF	TGTGCCAGCAGCGTGGGACTCCAGAACACCGGGGAGCTGTTTTTT	TRBV7-3	.	many	TRBJ2-2